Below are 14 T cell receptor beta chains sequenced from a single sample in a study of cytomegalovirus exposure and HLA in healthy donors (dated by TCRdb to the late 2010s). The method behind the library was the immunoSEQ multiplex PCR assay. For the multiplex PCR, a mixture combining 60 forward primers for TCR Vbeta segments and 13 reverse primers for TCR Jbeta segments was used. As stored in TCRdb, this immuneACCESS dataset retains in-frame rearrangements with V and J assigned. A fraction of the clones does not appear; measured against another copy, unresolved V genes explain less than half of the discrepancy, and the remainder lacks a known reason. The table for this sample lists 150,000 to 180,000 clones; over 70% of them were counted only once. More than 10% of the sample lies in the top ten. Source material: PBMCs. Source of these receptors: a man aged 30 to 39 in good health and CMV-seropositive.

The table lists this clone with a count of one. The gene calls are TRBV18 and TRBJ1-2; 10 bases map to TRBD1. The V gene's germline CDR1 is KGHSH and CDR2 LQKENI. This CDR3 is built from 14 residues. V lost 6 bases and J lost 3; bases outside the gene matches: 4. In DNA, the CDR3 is TGTGCCAGCTCTCCCGGGACAGGGGACTATGGCTACACCTTC. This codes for CASSPGTGDYGYTF.

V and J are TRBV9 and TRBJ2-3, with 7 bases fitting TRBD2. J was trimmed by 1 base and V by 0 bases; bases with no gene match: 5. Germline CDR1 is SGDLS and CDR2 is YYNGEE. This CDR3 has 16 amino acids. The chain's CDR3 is CASSVEGGRGTDTQYF. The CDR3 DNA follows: TGTGCCAGCAGCGTAGAGGGCGGGAGAGGCACAGATACGCAGTATTTT.

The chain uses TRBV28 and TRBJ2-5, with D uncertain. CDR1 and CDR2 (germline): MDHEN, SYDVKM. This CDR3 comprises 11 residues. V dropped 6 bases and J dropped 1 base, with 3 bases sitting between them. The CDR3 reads CASSSQETQYF. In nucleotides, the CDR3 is TGTGCCAGCAGCTCCCAAGAGACCCAGTACTTC.

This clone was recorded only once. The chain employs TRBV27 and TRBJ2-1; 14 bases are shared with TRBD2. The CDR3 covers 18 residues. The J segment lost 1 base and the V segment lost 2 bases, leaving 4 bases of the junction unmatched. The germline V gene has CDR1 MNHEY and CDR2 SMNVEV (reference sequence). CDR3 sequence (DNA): TGTGCCAGCAGTTTACGGGGACTAGCGGGAGATTCCTACAATGAGCAGTTCTTC. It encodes CASSLRGLAGDSYNEQFF.

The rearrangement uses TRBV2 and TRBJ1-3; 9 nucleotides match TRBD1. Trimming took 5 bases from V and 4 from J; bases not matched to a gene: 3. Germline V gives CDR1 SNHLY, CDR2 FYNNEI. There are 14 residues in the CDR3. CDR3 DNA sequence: TGTGCCAGCAGTCGACAGGGGGGCGGAAACACCATATATTTT. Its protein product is CASSRQGGGNTIYF.

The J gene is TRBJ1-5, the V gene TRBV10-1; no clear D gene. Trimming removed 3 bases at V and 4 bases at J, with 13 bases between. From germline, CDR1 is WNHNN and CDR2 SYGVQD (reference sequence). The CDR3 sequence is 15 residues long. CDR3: CASSDGFSSNQPQHF. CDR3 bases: TGCGCCAGCAGTGATGGTTTTAGCTCTAATCAGCCCCAGCATTTT.

CDR3 in DNA: TGTGCCAGCAGTTTAGCAGGGCTAGTGGATACGCAGTATTTT. Translating it yields CASSLAGLVDTQYF. The chain joins TRBV27 to TRBJ2-3; D is perhaps TRBD1 (5 bases). There are 14 residues in the CDR3. The V gene's germline CDR1 is MNHEY and CDR2 SMNVEV (reference sequence). Trimming left V 2 bases short and J 6 bases short, with 12 bases between.

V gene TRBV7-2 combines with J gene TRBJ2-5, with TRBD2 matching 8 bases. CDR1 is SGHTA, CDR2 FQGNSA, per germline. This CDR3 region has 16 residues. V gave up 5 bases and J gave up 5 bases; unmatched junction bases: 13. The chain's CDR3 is CASSPGPGLGIETQYF. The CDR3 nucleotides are TGTGCCAGCAGCCCAGGCCCGGGACTAGGTATCGAGACCCAGTACTTC. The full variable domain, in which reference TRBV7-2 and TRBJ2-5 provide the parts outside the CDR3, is GAGVSQSPSNKVTEKGKDVELRCDPISGHTALYWYRQSLGQGLEFLIYFQGNSAPDKSGLPSDRFSAERTGGSVSTLTIQRTQQEDSAVYLCASSPGPGLGIETQYFGPGTRLLVL.

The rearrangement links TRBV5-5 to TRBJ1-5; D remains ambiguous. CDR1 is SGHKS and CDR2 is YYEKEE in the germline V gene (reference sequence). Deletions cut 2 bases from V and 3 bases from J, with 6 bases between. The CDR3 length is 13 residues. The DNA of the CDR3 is TGTGCCAGCAGCTTTTCCCTCAATCAGCCCCAGCATTTT. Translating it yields CASSFSLNQPQHF.

The CDR3 loop reads CASRDRGPPNTGELFF. The DNA of the CDR3 is TGTGCCAGCCGGGACAGGGGGCCACCGAACACCGGGGAGCTGTTTTTT. The genes are TRBV19 and TRBJ2-2; the match to TRBD1 covers 12 bases. The CDR3 runs 16 residues. Germline V gene data show CDR1 as LNHDA and CDR2 as SQIVND (reference sequence). V was clipped by 9 bases and J by 0 bases; unmatched bases: 5.

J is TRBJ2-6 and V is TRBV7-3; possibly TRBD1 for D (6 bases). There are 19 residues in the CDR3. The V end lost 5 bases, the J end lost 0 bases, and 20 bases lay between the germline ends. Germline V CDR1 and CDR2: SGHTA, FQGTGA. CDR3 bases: TGTGCCAGCAGCCAGAGACAGGCCAGGGGCCTCTCTGGGGCCAACGTCCTGACTTTC. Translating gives CASSQRQARGLSGANVLTF.

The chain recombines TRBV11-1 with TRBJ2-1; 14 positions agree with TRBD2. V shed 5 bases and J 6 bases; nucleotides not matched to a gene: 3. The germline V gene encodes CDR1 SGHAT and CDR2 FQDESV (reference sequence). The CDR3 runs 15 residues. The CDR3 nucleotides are TGTGCCAGCAGCCGTGGGACTAGCGGGAGCAATGAGCAGTTCTTC. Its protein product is CASSRGTSGSNEQFF.

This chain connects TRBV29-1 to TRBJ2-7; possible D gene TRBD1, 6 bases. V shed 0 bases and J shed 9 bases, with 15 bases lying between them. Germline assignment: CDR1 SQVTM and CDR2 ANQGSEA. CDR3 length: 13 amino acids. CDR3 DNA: TGCAGCGTTGAAGAGGGGGCGGGTCAGGTGCAGTACTTC. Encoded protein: CSVEEGAGQVQYF.

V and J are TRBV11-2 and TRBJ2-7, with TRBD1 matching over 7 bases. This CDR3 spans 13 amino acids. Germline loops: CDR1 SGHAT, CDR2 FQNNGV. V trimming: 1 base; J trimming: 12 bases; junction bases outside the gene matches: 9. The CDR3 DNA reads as TGTGCCAGCAGCTTAGGACAGGGCCGTCATATGTACTTC. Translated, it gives CASSLGQGRHMYF. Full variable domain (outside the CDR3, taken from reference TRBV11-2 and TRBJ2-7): EAGVAQSPRYKIIEKRQSVAFWCNPISGHATLYWYQQILGQGPKLLIQFQNNGVVDDSQLPKDRFSAERLKGVDSTLKIQPAKLEDSAVYLCASSLGQGRHMYFGPGTRLTVT.